The clone carrying this T cell receptor (beta chain) was seen a handful of times. The antigen is undetermined. With 6 bases removed from V and 1 base from J, the gap between germline ends came to 9 bases. The CDR3 is made up of 13 amino acids. With constant-segment primers, 5'RACE yielded cDNA libraries of TCR alpha and TCR beta that carried sample barcodes and UMIs. MiXCR, run by TCRdb on the 5' RACE reads, gives a single entry per CDR3 protein. The data contain a few hundred thousand distinct CDR3 sequences, 15% to 20% of them singletons. The data are from a study of T-cell memory formation after mild COVID-19. Study at large: For the most part, TCR clusters were specific to one donor. The study, taken as a whole, reports: Among clones contracting day 15 to 85, CD4/CD8 was balanced, whereas later expanders leaned CD4+.

The sample taken for sequencing was PBMCs or a T cell subset sorted from them (not recorded which). This chain joins TRBV12-3 or TRBV12-4 and TRBJ2-5; no reliable D call. The clonotype was recovered from a man aged 18 to 30 who had mild COVID-19 (a few samples of this study predate the infection). Cell type and time point are not known. CDR3 sequence: CASSTGPQETQYF. DNA of the CDR3: TGTGCCAGCAGCACCGGACCCCAAGAGACCCAGTACTTC.